This T cell receptor beta chain came from a study of blood T cell repertoires in COVID-19. For the study at large: The analysed material was cDNA or gDNA that came from T cells, B-cell-depleted T cells, or PBMCs.

V was pared by 6 bases and J by 4 bases, with 15 bases between. The CDR3 covers 14 residues. Germline CDR1 and CDR2: MDHEN and SYDVKM. Profiling relied on immunoSEQ multiplex PCR, and the TCRdb table lists in-frame clones only, not all of them. The sample holds 400,000 to 500,000 clones, about 88% seen once. This clonotype originated in a woman under 30 who had been exposed to COVID-19. The genes are TRBV28 and TRBJ1-2, with TRBD1 as a possible D gene (5 bases). Sequencing used PBMCs or T cells enriched from blood (not recorded which). CDR3 nucleotides: TGTGCCAGCAGCGTGGAGGGACTAGGCTATGGCTACACCTTC. It codes for CASSVEGLGYGYTF.